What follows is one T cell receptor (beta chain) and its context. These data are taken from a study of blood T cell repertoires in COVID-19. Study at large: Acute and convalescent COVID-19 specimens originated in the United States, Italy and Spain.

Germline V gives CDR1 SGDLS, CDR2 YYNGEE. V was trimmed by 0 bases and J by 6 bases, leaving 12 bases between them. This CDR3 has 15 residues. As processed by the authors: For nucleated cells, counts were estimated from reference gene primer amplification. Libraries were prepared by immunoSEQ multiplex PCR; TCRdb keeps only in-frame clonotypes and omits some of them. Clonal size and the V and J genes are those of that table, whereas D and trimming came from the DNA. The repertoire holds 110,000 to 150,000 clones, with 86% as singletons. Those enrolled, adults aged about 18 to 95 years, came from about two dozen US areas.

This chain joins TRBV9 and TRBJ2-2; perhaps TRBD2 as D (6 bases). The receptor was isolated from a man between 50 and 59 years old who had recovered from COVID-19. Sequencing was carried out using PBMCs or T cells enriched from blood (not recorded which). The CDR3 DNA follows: TGTGCCAGCAGCGTAGATCGGGGGTCGGCCGGGGAGCTGTTTTTT. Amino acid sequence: CASSVDRGSAGELFF.